Sequencing of this T cell receptor (beta chain) was carried out in a study of CD8 T cells in ankylosing spondylitis. Study conclusions and caveats: Among TCR beta sequences, a motif of eight or nine highly homologous variants appeared characteristic of ankylosing spondylitis blood.

The CDR3 sequence is 15 residues long. V lost 8 bases, J lost 5 bases, and 9 bases stayed unmatched. Germline V CDR1 and CDR2: SEHNR, FQNEAQ (reference sequence). Using its own MiXCR run on the 5' RACE reads, TCRdb lists one record per CDR3 protein. The repertoire holds roughly 670,000 distinct CDR3 sequences, with around 20% as singletons. The sample holds a few counts of this clonotype. What it binds is not known. The clonotype comes from a male donor with ankylosing spondylitis. This chain joins TRBV7-9 and TRBJ2-3; 11 bases map to TRBD2. Sequenced input: blood, either unsorted or a sorted T cell fraction (not recorded which). This CDR3 is CASLQTSGKGDTQYF. The CDR3 DNA follows: TGTGCCAGCTTACAGACTAGCGGGAAAGGAGATACGCAGTATTTT.